These 26 T cell receptor beta chains came from one sample sequenced in a study of blood T cell repertoires in COVID-19. This table comes from immunoSEQ multiplex PCR, and its TCRdb copy is limited to in-frame clones, with some not included. The data contain 150,000 or so clones, around 81% of them seen just once; the ten biggest clones take up roughly 8.4%. The sequencing sample was made of peripheral blood. All receptors derive from a human donor with acute or convalescent COVID-19. The donor label of this sample is uncertain.

The V and J genes are TRBV29-1 and TRBJ1-2; 10 positions agree with TRBD1. The CDR3 consists of 13 residues. After removal of 5 bases from V and 9 bases from J, the junction contained 9 bases not matched to a gene. Germline values: CDR1 SQVTM, CDR2 ANQGSEA. The CDR3 loop is CSVPGQGMGSYTF. The CDR3 coding sequence is TGCAGCGTTCCGGGACAGGGGATGGGAAGCTACACCTTC.

J is TRBJ1-1 and V is TRBV7-2, with 8 bases aligning to TRBD1. The germline gives CDR1 SGHTA, CDR2 FQGNSA. This CDR3 spans 16 amino acids. V was pared by 5 bases and J by 5 bases, with 13 bases of the junction left unmatched. The CDR3 bases are TGTGCCAGCAGCCCACAGGGGGGGGCGCATAGGACTGAAGCTTTCTTT. Translating gives CASSPQGGAHRTEAFF. Together with reference TRBV7-2 and TRBJ1-1, the CDR3 gives the full variable domain: GAGVSQSPSNKVTEKGKDVELRCDPISGHTALYWYRQSLGQGLEFLIYFQGNSAPDKSGLPSDRFSAERTGGSVSTLTIQRTQQEDSAVYLCASSPQGGAHRTEAFFGQGTRLTVV.

About this clone itself: The sample holds other DNA sequences that translate to the same CDR3. The chain joins TRBV5-4 to TRBJ2-2; weak D call: TRBD1 (6 bases). Trimming removed 2 bases at V and 7 bases at J, with 6 bases between. The CDR3 has 12 amino acids. From germline, CDR1 is SGHNT and CDR2 YYREEE (reference sequence). The CDR3 coding sequence is TGTGCCAGCAGCTTAGGGGGCGGGGAGCTGTTTTTT. This gives the protein CASSLGGGELFF.

The genes are TRBV9 and TRBJ2-7, with D perhaps TRBD1 (6 bases). Germline V lookup: CDR1 SGDLS, CDR2 YYNGEE. V was trimmed by 3 bases and J by 2 bases, leaving 15 bases between them. The CDR3 length is 15 residues. For the CDR3, the DNA is TGTGCCAGCAGCGCAACAGGGTTGGGTCCCTACGAGCAGTACTTC. It translates to CASSATGLGPYEQYF.

The chain carries TRBV27 and TRBJ2-6; TRBD1 matches 7 bases. Germline V gene data show CDR1 as MNHEY and CDR2 as SMNVEV (reference sequence). The CDR3 spans 15 residues. V was pared by 6 bases and J by 3 bases, with 5 bases of the junction left unmatched. The CDR3 loop is CASRSDRVGANVLTF. The CDR3 DNA reads TGTGCCAGCAGATCCGACAGGGTTGGGGCCAACGTCCTGACTTTC. Full variable domain (rest looked up from reference TRBV27 and TRBJ2-6): EAQVTQNPRYLITVTGKKLTVTCSQNMNHEYMSWYRQDPGLGLRQIYYSMNVEVTDKGDVPEGYKVSRKEKRNFPLILESPSPNQTSLYFCASRSDRVGANVLTFGAGSRLTVL.

V gene TRBV25-1 combines with J gene TRBJ2-2; D remains unclear. Between the trimmed V and J ends, which lost 4 bases and 7 bases, there was a span of 7 bases. Germline V gives CDR1 MGHDK, CDR2 SYGVNS. The CDR3 spans 12 residues. The CDR3 region is CASSVLYGELFF. The CDR3 coding sequence is TGTGCCAGCAGTGTACTGTACGGGGAGCTGTTTTTT.

The chain joins TRBV6-5 to TRBJ1-1, with a possible D match to TRBD1 (5 bases). The CDR3 contains 13 residues. Trimming took 8 bases from V and 4 from J, leaving 14 bases between them. Germline V gene sequence: CDR1 MNHEY, CDR2 SVGAGI. Written as DNA, the CDR3 is TGTGCCAGCGCCTTCGGGGGGTTCACTGAAGCTTTCTTT. Translating it yields CASAFGGFTEAFF.

The rearrangement links TRBV6-6 to TRBJ2-1, with 10 bases identical to TRBD2. The CDR3 consists of 16 residues. The germline CDR1 and CDR2 sequences are MNHNY and SVGAGI (reference sequence). J gave up 5 bases and V 2 bases, and 6 bases lay outside the gene matches. CDR3 in DNA: TGTGCCAGCAGTTACGGGGCTAGCGGGGGAGACAATGAGCAGTTCTTC. It translates to CASSYGASGGDNEQFF.

The rearrangement uses TRBV10-3 and TRBJ1-6, with D possibly TRBD1 on 5 matching bases. The CDR3 has 15 amino acids. Germline CDR1 ENHRY, CDR2 SYGVKD. V was trimmed by 0 bases and J by 6 bases, leaving 9 bases between them. The CDR3: CAISESRQGNSPLHF. The CDR3 DNA reads as TGTGCCATCAGTGAGTCGAGGCAGGGTAATTCACCCCTCCACTTT.

This clone was detected only a few times. V gene TRBV24-1 combines with J gene TRBJ1-5; 8 positions match TRBD1. CDR3 length equals 15 residues. V lost 3 bases and J lost 2; bases outside the gene matches: 2. Germline V gene data show CDR1 as KGHDR and CDR2 as SFDVKD. The DNA of the CDR3 is TGTGCCACCAGTGATCCGACAGGGGGCAATCAGCCCCAGCATTTT. Protein product: CATSDPTGGNQPQHF.

This rearrangement joins TRBV6-5 to TRBJ1-1; D is ambiguous. The CDR3 has 14 amino acids. Germline V gene sequence: CDR1 MNHEY, CDR2 SVGAGI. The V end was cut by 1 base, the J end by 5 bases, with 11 bases between. Written as DNA, the CDR3 is TGTGCCAGCAGTTACTTGTCCGGGGAGACTGAAGCTTTCTTT. This translates into CASSYLSGETEAFF.

The chain is built from TRBV6-5 and TRBJ1-1, with TRBD1 identical over 7 bases. The CDR3 loop spans 13 amino acids. Per germline, CDR1 MNHEY and CDR2 SVGAGI. V dropped 7 bases and J dropped 6; count of bases not matched to a gene: 8. CDR3 sequence: CASTSSDRPEAFF. CDR3 DNA: TGTGCCAGCACCTCTTCGGACAGGCCTGAAGCTTTCTTT.

In the case of this clone: The germline gene is not matched at one end of the junction; a read error may be the cause. The J gene is TRBJ2-2, the V gene TRBV5-6; TRBD2 matches at 11 bases. The germline gives CDR1 SGHDT, CDR2 YYEEEE. The CDR3 totals 18 residues. As DNA, the CDR3 is TGTGCCAGCAGCTTGGGACTAGCGGGGTATTCGAACACCGGGGATCTGTTTTTT. It codes for CASSLGLAGYSNTGDLFF. The full variable domain, its missing parts supplied by reference TRBV5-6 and TRBJ2-2, is DAGVTQSPTHLIKTRGQQVTLRCSPKSGHDTVSWYQQALGQGPQFIFQYYEEEERQRGNFPDRFSGHQFPNYSSELNVNALLLGDSALYLCASSLGLAGYSNTGDLFFGEGSRLTVL.

The V call is TRBV5-6, the J call TRBJ2-7; 7 bases align to TRBD2. There are 15 residues in the CDR3. The ends lost 3 bases at V and 12 bases at J; junction bases unmatched: 18. The germline V gene has CDR1 SGHDT and CDR2 YYEEEE. The CDR3 DNA follows: TGTGCCAGCAGCTCGGGTCGGGAGGCCAGTCCCCTTGGGTACTTC. Its protein is CASSSGREASPLGYF.

This clone appeared a single time. This chain uses TRBV6-5 with TRBJ1-2, with TRBD1 as a possible D gene (6 bases). Between the trimmed V and J ends, which lost 0 bases and 8 bases, there was a span of 10 bases. Germline values: CDR1 MNHEY, CDR2 SVGAGI. The CDR3 contains 13 residues. The CDR3 DNA reads as TGTGCCAGCAGTTACTCGGGGACATCCGGCTACACCTTC. It translates to CASSYSGTSGYTF.

This rearrangement joins TRBV30 to TRBJ1-5, with a tentative D call TRBD1 (5 bases). The germline gives CDR1 GTSNPN, CDR2 SVGIG (reference sequence). The CDR3 length is 13 residues. Between the trimmed V and J ends, which lost 0 bases and 5 bases, there was a span of 8 bases. The CDR3 here is CAWSVREDQPQHF. In nucleotides, the CDR3 is TGTGCCTGGAGTGTCAGGGAAGATCAGCCCCAGCATTTT. The full variable domain, completed using reference TRBV30 and TRBJ1-5, is SQTIHQWPATLVQPVGSPLSLECTVEGTSNPNLYWYRQAAGRGLQLLFYSVGIGQISSEVPQNLSASRPQDRQFILSSKKLLLSDSGFYLCAWSVREDQPQHFGDGTRLSIL.

The chain joins TRBV19 to TRBJ2-7, with D perhaps TRBD1 (5 bases). The germline V and J ends were trimmed by 0 bases and 2 bases, with 11 bases remaining between them. The CDR3 runs to 15 residues. The germline CDR1 and CDR2 sequences are LNHDA and SQIVND (reference sequence). In nucleotides, the CDR3 is TGTGCCAGTAGTATAGAAGCAGGGAACCCCTACGAGCAGTACTTC. The encoded protein is CASSIEAGNPYEQYF.

The genes are TRBV30 and TRBJ1-1; 10 bases map to TRBD1. The CDR3 contains 15 residues. The germline V gene encodes CDR1 GTSNPN and CDR2 SVGIG (reference sequence). After removal of 0 bases from V and 5 bases from J, the junction contained 6 bases not matched to a gene. In nucleotides, the CDR3 is TGTGCCTGGAGTGTATGGGGACAGGGGCTGACTGAAGCTTTCTTT. It specifies CAWSVWGQGLTEAFF.

The chain has TRBV7-6 and TRBJ1-1; D remains unclear. CDR1 and CDR2 (germline): SGHVS, FNYEAQ. Trimming took off 1 base at V and 1 base at J, with 10 bases between the two ends. The CDR3 extends over 15 amino acids. Here the CDR3 DNA reads TGTGCCAGCAGCTTAGGGTATGGCAGGAACACTGAAGCTTTCTTT. Its protein is CASSLGYGRNTEAFF.

V gene TRBV5-1 combines with J gene TRBJ2-2, with 9 bases lining up with TRBD1. Germline CDR1 is SGHRS and CDR2 is YFSETQ. V shed 4 bases and J 4 bases; nucleotides not matched to a gene: 8. The CDR3 is 16 amino acids. This chain's CDR3 is CASSLQGARGTGELFF. CDR3 DNA: TGCGCCAGCAGCCTACAGGGGGCGCGCGGCACCGGGGAGCTGTTTTTT.

The rearrangement links TRBV2 to TRBJ1-1, with no clear D. CDR3 length: 13 residues. Germline V gene data show CDR1 as SNHLY and CDR2 as FYNNEI. The ends were cut back, 8 bases at V and 3 bases at J, with 13 bases in the middle. The CDR3 DNA is TGTGCCAGCGCCCAGGCCTGGGACACTGAAGCTTTCTTT. Translated, it gives CASAQAWDTEAFF.

The chain uses TRBV5-1 and TRBJ1-2; 8 nucleotides line up with TRBD1. The germline V gene encodes CDR1 SGHRS and CDR2 YFSETQ. The CDR3 has 15 residues. V lost 0 bases to trimming and J lost 8 bases; unmatched junction nucleotides: 9. CDR3 protein: CASSLEGQGVGGYTF. CDR3 DNA: TGCGCCAGCAGCTTGGAAGGACAGGGTGTAGGAGGCTACACCTTC. Based on the CDR3 plus reference TRBV5-1 and TRBJ1-2, the full variable domain is KAGVTQTPRYLIKTRGQQVTLSCSPISGHRSVSWYQQTPGQGLQFLFEYFSETQRNKGNFPGRFSGRQFSNSRSEMNVSTLELGDSALYLCASSLEGQGVGGYTFGSGTRLTVV.

This clone was seen ten or more times. The chain recombines TRBV24-1 with TRBJ2-3; perhaps TRBD1 as D (6 bases). The CDR3 sequence is 15 residues long. V dropped 4 bases and J dropped 5 bases, with 15 bases sitting between them. The germline V gene has CDR1 KGHDR and CDR2 SFDVKD. This CDR3 reads CATSDHRDNLDTQYF. The CDR3 bases are TGTGCCACCAGTGACCATCGGGACAATCTAGATACGCAGTATTTT.

The chain has TRBV27 and TRBJ2-3, with TRBD2 matching over 8 bases. With V trimmed by 4 bases and J by 6 bases, 12 bases remained unmatched. Germline V gene sequence: CDR1 MNHEY, CDR2 SMNVEV (reference sequence). CDR3 size: 16 residues. As DNA, the CDR3 is TGTGCCAGCAGTTGGGTAGCGGGGACTTTGGGCGATACGCAGTATTTT. Amino acids: CASSWVAGTLGDTQYF.

This rearrangement joins TRBV5-6 to TRBJ2-6; 8 nucleotides line up with TRBD1. Germline lookup yields CDR1 SGHDT and CDR2 YYEEEE. The CDR3 spans 17 residues. The ends lost 4 bases at V and 2 bases at J; junction bases unmatched: 8. CDR3 sequence (DNA): TGTGCCAGCAGCCCAAGGACAGGGCTGACTGGGGCCAACGTCCTGACTTTC. As protein: CASSPRTGLTGANVLTF.

This clone was recorded a few times. The chain recombines TRBV2 with TRBJ1-5; D remains ambiguous. Trimming pared 2 bases from V and 0 bases from J, leaving 8 bases between. CDR3 length equals 15 residues. CDR1 is SNHLY, CDR2 FYNNEI, per germline. This chain's CDR3 is CASSEPRDSNQPQHF. The CDR3 region has the DNA TGTGCCAGCAGTGAACCACGGGATAGCAATCAGCCCCAGCATTTT. The full variable domain, its missing parts supplied by reference TRBV2 and TRBJ1-5, is EPEVTQTPSHQVTQMGQEVILRCVPISNHLYFYWYRQILGQKVEFLVSFYNNEISEKSEIFDDQFSVERPDGSNFTLKIRSTKLEDSAMYFCASSEPRDSNQPQHFGDGTRLSIL.